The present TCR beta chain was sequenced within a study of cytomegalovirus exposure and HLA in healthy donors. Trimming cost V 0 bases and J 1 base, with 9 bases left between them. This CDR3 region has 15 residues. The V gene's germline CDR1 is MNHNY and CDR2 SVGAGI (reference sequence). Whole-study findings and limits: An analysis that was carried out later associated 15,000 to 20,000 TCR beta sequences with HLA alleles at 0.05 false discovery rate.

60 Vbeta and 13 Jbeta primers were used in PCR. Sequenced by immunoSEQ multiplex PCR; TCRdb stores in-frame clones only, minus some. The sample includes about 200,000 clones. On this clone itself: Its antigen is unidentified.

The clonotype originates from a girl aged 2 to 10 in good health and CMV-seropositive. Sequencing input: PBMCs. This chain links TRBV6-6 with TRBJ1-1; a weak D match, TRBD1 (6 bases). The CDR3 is CASSYSPDRNTEAFF. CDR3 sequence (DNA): TGTGCCAGCAGTTACTCCCCGGACAGGAACACTGAAGCTTTCTTT.